This T cell receptor beta chain was recorded in a study of vaccination effects on CD4 cells after COVID-19. Whole-study results and caveats: The study found marked clonal contraction of infection- and vaccine-induced clones late after vaccination.

Measured with immunoSEQ multiplex PCR; TCRdb has only the in-frame clones, and not every one. The table lists around 35,000 clones, approximately 72% of them singletons, with under 3% in the top ten. Cells that had been cultured for less than 13 days were the source of isolated CD4+ T cells. The authors replaced half the medium with IL-2 medium on days 3 and 7. Details on this clone: Its antigen is currently unknown.

The TCR was taken from a human donor who received a COVID-19 vaccine. The sample in question was CD4+ T cells from PBMCs cultured without peptide, obtained before COVID-19 vaccination.

In DNA, the CDR3 is TGTGCCAGCAGATCGCTAGCGTTAGATGAGCAGTTCTTC. Translated, it gives CASRSLALDEQFF. The chain couples TRBV5-4 to TRBJ2-1; TRBD2 is a possible D gene (6 bases). Germline V gene sequence: CDR1 SGHNT, CDR2 YYREEE (reference sequence). This CDR3 has 13 residues. V lost 5 bases and J 8 bases, leaving 14 bases between the germline ends. Using reference TRBV5-4 and TRBJ2-1 for the parts outside the CDR3, the full variable domain is ETGVTQSPTHLIKTRGQQVTLRCSSQSGHNTVSWYQQALGQGPQFIFQYYREEENGRGNFPPRFSGLQFPNYSSELNVNALELDDSALYLCASRSLALDEQFFGPGTRLTVL.